The sequence of this T cell receptor beta chain was determined in a study of cytomegalovirus exposure and HLA in healthy donors. Overall study results and limits: The authors enumerated around 150 TCR beta chains as linked to cytomegalovirus. Using the classifier, cytomegalovirus status was reportedly diagnosed with high specificity and sensitivity.

The V end lost 2 bases, the J end lost 8 bases, and 18 bases lay between the germline ends. From germline, CDR1 is MNHNS and CDR2 SASEGT. The CDR3 spans 15 residues. Each of the donors was a healthy bone marrow donor. In this sample, this clone turned up a few times. Its antigen is unknown. Primers: 60 Vbeta forward and 13 Jbeta reverse. Using immunoSEQ multiplex PCR, the repertoire was profiled, and TCRdb retains in-frame clones only, with some absent. The table records about 130,000 clones, approximately 74% of them present only once. This sequence joins TRBV6-1 and TRBJ1-2; the D gene is possibly TRBD1 (5 bases). This sequence originates from a man in his forties or fifties in good health and CMV-seropositive. The sample taken for sequencing was PBMCs. CDR3 sequence: CASSETKGQVWGYTF. CDR3 DNA: TGTGCCAGCAGTGAAACTAAGGGGCAGGTGTGGGGCTACACCTTC.